This paragraph reports one TCR beta chain. The antigen remains undetermined. The sample has other DNA sequences that encode this CDR3 too. This record belongs to a study of shared clonotypes between healthy human individuals. Study-wide context: A couple of women and a few men aged 18 to 49 served as donors. The study, taken as a whole, reports: Naive subsets typically showed greater estimated richness than memory subsets.

Every immunoSEQ plate was one replicate of a subset's evenly spread DNA. Sequenced by immunoSEQ multiplex PCR; TCRdb stores in-frame clones only, minus some. The sample lists almost 750,000 clones; 72% were seen once. The germline gives CDR1 MNHNS, CDR2 SASEGT. V was clipped by 2 bases and J by 7 bases, with 3 bases between them. The CDR3 is 11 residues long. This TCR came from a woman in her 30s in good health. The V and J genes are TRBV6-1 and TRBJ1-5; D remains ambiguous. Sequenced sample: memory CD4+ T cells sorted from blood. The subset is: CD45RA-negative fraction. The CDR3 here is CASSEFQPQHF. CDR3 sequence (DNA): TGTGCCAGCAGTGAATTCCAGCCCCAGCATTTT.